This T cell receptor (beta chain) is from a study of T cells of healthy individuals. The CDR3 contains 14 residues. Trimming stripped 0 bases from V and 0 bases from J, with 5 bases between. The germline CDR1 and CDR2 sequences are SGHTA and FQGNSA. TCRdb recomputed calls from the 5' RACE reads with MiXCR, one row per CDR3 protein. Among about 53,000 distinct CDR3 sequences listed, around 15% were seen once. This TCR was sampled from a human donor in good health. The chain joins TRBV7-2 to TRBJ1-1, with unresolved D. The CDR3 DNA reads TGTGCCAGCAGCTTAGCGTCGATGAACACTGAAGCTTTCTTT. Protein: CASSLASMNTEAFF.